This TCR beta chain was recorded in a study of PD-1 blockade in classical Hodgkin lymphoma. At the level of the study: Once every 2 weeks, patients received intravenous nivolumab at 3 mg/kg.

As concerns this clone: Its antigen is unidentified.

Study results and limitations: Possible causes of repertoire differences, disease activity or prior therapy, remain undefined.

Each and every patient relapsed after autologous stem cell transplantation, and patients got differing brentuximab vedotin exposure. The table came from immunoSEQ multiplex PCR; TCRdb's copy has only in-frame clones and leaves some out. The profile shows about 46,000 clones, about 78% of them singletons. Trimming cost V 6 bases and J 6 bases; bases outside gene matches: 9. Germline CDR1 SGHNT, CDR2 YENEEA. The CDR3 consists of 14 residues. The source material was peripheral blood mononuclear cells (PBMCs), sampled before the second cycle of nivolumab. The rearrangement joins TRBV11-3 to TRBJ1-2; 8 positions agree with TRBD1. The clonotype comes from a human donor with classical Hodgkin lymphoma. CDR3 sequence reads: CASSPDRGVDGYTF. CDR3 nucleotide sequence: TGTGCCAGCAGTCCCGACAGGGGAGTGGATGGCTACACCTTC.